The rows below give T cell receptor beta chains drawn from one sample of a study of blood T cell repertoires in COVID-19. Only in-frame clones appear in the TCRdb table, and some are missing; sequencing was by immunoSEQ multiplex PCR. This table holds some 190,000 clones, 84% found once. The sequenced material came from peripheral blood. Receptor source: an older woman with active or convalescent COVID-19. The CDR3 runs from the conserved cysteine through the conserved F or W. D genes are given only for firm matches. Where a row states a size, it is once, few, many or the class of an expanded clone; other rows omit it.

d_call,j_call,v_call,clone_size,cdr3_nt,cdr3_aa
.,TRBJ2-1,TRBV4-2,.,TGTGCCAGCAGCCTGGGGACTTCGATCAATGAGCAGTTCTTC,CASSLGTSINEQFF
TRBD2,TRBJ2-1,TRBV5-1,.,TGCGCCAGCAGACTAACTAGCGGGAGTGTGAATGAGCAGTTCTTC,CASRLTSGSVNEQFF
.,TRBJ2-3,TRBV5-1,.,TGCGCCAGCAGCCAGGGAGATACGCAGTATTTT,CASSQGDTQYF
.,TRBJ2-1,TRBV6-5,few,TGTGCCAGCAGTTACGGGGGCGTCAGCTCCTACAATGAGCAGTTCTTC,CASSYGGVSSYNEQFF
.,TRBJ2-5,TRBV10-3,.,TGTGCCATCAGTGAGGGACTACCGTACCAAGAGACCCAGTACTTC,CAISEGLPYQETQYF
.,TRBJ2-2,TRBV29-1,.,TGCAGCGTCGAGGACACAGGAACGTGGGACACCGGGGAGCTGTTTTTT,CSVEDTGTWDTGELFF
TRBD1,TRBJ1-1,TRBV12-3/TRBV12-4,.,TGTGCCAGCAGTCCGAGGGGGCTTGAAGCTTTCTTT,CASSPRGLEAFF
TRBD2,TRBJ2-1,TRBV18,once,TGTGCCAGCTCACCACGAGCGGGAGTGGACCATGAGCAGTTCTTC,CASSPRAGVDHEQFF
.,TRBJ2-7,TRBV28,.,TGTGCCAGCAGTTCGGCGCCGACAGGTCTGGGCTCCTACGAGCAGTACTTC,CASSSAPTGLGSYEQYF
.,TRBJ2-1,TRBV30,.,TGTGCCTGGAAGTCTGTAGCGAGCTCCTACAATGAGCAGTTCTTC,CAWKSVASSYNEQFF